The rows below give T cell receptor beta chains drawn from one sample of a study of OX40 agonist ivuxolimab in advanced cancers. Generated by immunoSEQ multiplex PCR, the TCRdb table keeps only in-frame clones and is missing some. The top ten clones hold roughly 32% of a sample with about 28,000 clones, 81% of them seen once. Material: CD4+ or CD8+ T cells sorted from blood, obtained in a trial of the OX40 agonist ivuxolimab. These receptor sequences come from an adult with an advanced solid tumor such as melanoma, head and neck, liver or kidney cancer. CDR3s include the opening cysteine and the closing phenylalanine or tryptophan. A D gene is named only where the DNA matches it firmly. Part of the rows lack a size; the others show once, few, many or a class for expanded clones.

>TRBJ1-3|NA|13|NA|TRBV4-1
CASSQGAGNTIYF
TGCGCCAGCAGCCAAGGCGCTGGAAACACCATATATTTT
>TRBJ2-7|NA|15|few|TRBV19
CASSLTASPTYEQYF
TGTGCCAGTAGTTTGACGGCTTCTCCAACCTACGAGCAGTACTTC
>TRBJ2-6|NA|18|NA|TRBV4-1
CASSQVEYFSSGANVLTF
TGCGCCAGCAGCCAAGTTGAGTATTTCTCCTCTGGGGCCAACGTCCTGACTTTC
>TRBJ2-1|TRBD2|15|NA|TRBV30
CAWSSGLAGGHEQFF
TGTGCCTGGAGTTCGGGACTAGCGGGAGGCCATGAGCAGTTCTTC
>TRBJ1-3|NA|16|once|TRBV5-1
CASSLEGQYSGNTIYF
TGCGCCAGCAGCTTGGAGGGACAATACTCTGGAAACACCATATATTTT
>TRBJ2-7|TRBD2|17|NA|TRBV13
CASSLSLAGNKFYEQYF
TGTGCCAGCAGCTTATCACTAGCGGGCAATAAATTTTACGAGCAGTACTTC
>TRBJ2-7|TRBD2|19|NA|TRBV5-5
CASSLDSVTSGRLAYEQYF
TGTGCCAGCAGCTTGGATAGTGTGACTAGCGGGAGGCTAGCTTACGAGCAGTACTTC
>TRBJ1-1|NA|14|NA|TRBV4-1
CASSHTGLVSEAFF
TGCGCCAGCAGCCATACAGGGCTCGTATCTGAAGCTTTCTTT
>TRBJ2-1|NA|15|NA|TRBV4-2
CASSQETVKFNEQFF
TGTGCCAGCAGCCAAGAAACAGTAAAATTCAATGAGCAGTTCTTC
>TRBJ2-7|NA|15|NA|TRBV5-6
CASNHLRGPSYEQYF
TGTGCCAGCAACCACCTGAGGGGCCCGTCCTACGAGCAGTACTTC
>TRBJ2-5|TRBD2|18|NA|TRBV7-3
CASSSTGLAGAAVETQYF
TGTGCCAGCAGCTCCACCGGGCTAGCGGGGGCGGCCGTGGAGACCCAGTACTTC
>TRBJ2-3|NA|16|NA|TRBV5-6
CASSPTGGPFTDTQYF
TGTGCCAGCAGCCCGACAGGCGGCCCCTTCACAGATACGCAGTATTTT
>TRBJ2-2|NA|19|NA|TRBV11-3
CASSLESRLWGPNTGELFF
TGTGCCAGCAGCTTAGAGTCCCGTCTGTGGGGGCCGAACACCGGGGAGCTGTTTTTT
>TRBJ2-6|NA|17|NA|TRBV5-1
CASSVEGRGSGANVLTF
TGCGCCAGCAGCGTAGAGGGTAGGGGCTCTGGGGCCAACGTCCTGACTTTC
>TRBJ1-1|NA|13|NA|TRBV6-1
CASRQIRNTEAFF
TGTGCCAGCAGGCAGATCAGGAACACTGAAGCTTTCTTT
>TRBJ2-7|TRBD2|17|NA|TRBV13
CASSLGLREGLSYEQYF
TGTGCCAGCAGCCTAGGTTTGCGGGAGGGGCTCTCCTACGAGCAGTACTTC